These T cell receptor beta chains were read from a single sample in a study of PD-1 and CTLA-4 blockade in melanoma. Sequencing used immunoSEQ multiplex PCR; TCRdb keeps in-frame clones, though not all of them. The table has approximately 7,200 clones, roughly 80% seen once. This sample comprised CD8+ T cells from peripheral blood, obtained before anti-PD-1 treatment. The receptors shown here come from a human donor with melanoma. Each CDR3 is given with its conserved first and last residue. Fields, in order: clone size, D gene, J gene, V gene, CDR3 protein, CDR3 DNA. A D gene is named only where the DNA matches it firmly. Rows may omit the clone size; those that give it use once, few, many or a size class.

- | TRBD2 | TRBJ2-2 | TRBV3-1/TRBV3-2 | CASSQIGEGWNTGELFF | TGTGCCAGCAGCCAAATAGGGGAGGGCTGGAACACCGGGGAGCTGTTTTTT
- | TRBD1 | TRBJ2-1 | TRBV27 | CASSPDRGLVNEQFF | TGTGCCAGCAGCCCGGACAGGGGGCTAGTCAATGAGCAGTTCTTC
medium-sized | TRBD2 | TRBJ2-7 | TRBV11-3 | CASSSPGTSYEQYF | TGTGCCAGCAGCTCCCCGGGGACTAGTTACGAGCAGTACTTC
- | TRBD1 | TRBJ2-2 | TRBV7-9 | CASSWTGAGELFF | TGTGCCAGCAGCTGGACAGGTGCTGGGGAGCTGTTTTTT
- | - | TRBJ1-2 | TRBV5-4 | CASSPRDFGYGYTF | TGTGCCAGCAGCCCTAGGGACTTTGGGTATGGCTACACCTTC
- | - | TRBJ1-1 | TRBV12-3/TRBV12-4 | CASSLVDTEAFF | TGTGCCAGCAGTTTAGTTGACACTGAAGCTTTCTTT
- | TRBD2 | TRBJ2-1 | TRBV2 | CASSDGLAGYNEQFF | TGTGCCAGCAGTGATGGACTAGCAGGTTACAATGAGCAGTTCTTC
few | TRBD2 | TRBJ2-7 | TRBV10-3 | CAISEPSSGGSYEQYF | TGTGCCATCAGTGAGCCCTCAAGCGGGGGGTCCTACGAGCAGTACTTC
- | TRBD1 | TRBJ2-5 | TRBV7-6 | CASSPRTGENKETQYF | TGTGCCAGCAGCCCCCGGACAGGGGAGAACAAAGAGACCCAGTACTTC
- | TRBD2 | TRBJ2-7 | TRBV27 | CASSLGTNYEQYF | TGTGCCAGCAGTTTAGGGACTAACTACGAGCAGTACTTC
- | TRBD1 | TRBJ2-1 | TRBV13 | CASSLKTGMHEQFF | TGTGCCAGCAGCTTAAAGACAGGGATGCATGAGCAGTTCTTC
- | - | TRBJ2-3 | TRBV6-6 | CASSSYPDTQYF | TGTGCCAGCAGTTCCTACCCGGATACGCAGTATTTT
- | - | TRBJ2-3 | TRBV3-1/TRBV3-2 | CASSGGMFSADTQYF | TGTGCCAGCAGCGGTGGGATGTTTTCCGCAGATACGCAGTATTTT
- | - | TRBJ2-2 | TRBV13 | CASSFQRGELFF | TGTGCCAGCAGCTTCCAGCGCGGGGAGCTGTTTTTT
- | - | TRBJ1-2 | TRBV5-6 | CASSLVGGSNYGYTF | TGTGCCAGCAGCTTGGTTGGGGGCTCTAACTATGGCTACACCTTC
- | - | TRBJ2-5 | TRBV6-5 | CASSSDTQETQYF | TGTGCCAGCAGTTCTGACACCCAAGAGACCCAGTACTTC
- | TRBD1 | TRBJ2-6 | TRBV7-6 | CASSFPEGGQGIQGANVLTF | TGTGCCAGCAGCTTCCCCGAAGGGGGACAGGGGATTCAGGGGGCCAACGTCCTGACTTTC
once | TRBD1 | TRBJ1-1 | TRBV4-2 | CASSLGQGRGTEAFF | TGTGCCAGCAGCCTAGGACAGGGTCGGGGCACTGAAGCTTTCTTT
- | - | TRBJ1-2 | TRBV29-1 | CSVEGVTNKFYGYTF | TGCAGCGTTGAAGGTGTTACCAACAAATTCTATGGCTACACCTTC
- | - | TRBJ1-2 | TRBV4-2 | CASSQHRDANYGYTF | TGTGCCAGCAGCCAGCACAGGGATGCTAACTATGGCTACACCTTC
- | - | TRBJ1-4 | TRBV19 | CASKERGANNEKLFF | TGTGCCAGTAAAGAAAGGGGGGCGAACAATGAAAAACTGTTTTTT
- | - | TRBJ1-1 | TRBV7-9 | CASTPIRGLNTEAFF | TGTGCCAGCACCCCTATCAGGGGTCTGAACACTGAAGCTTTCTTT
- | TRBD1 | TRBJ2-7 | TRBV12-3/TRBV12-4 | CASSPGQGAEQYF | TGTGCCAGCAGTCCTGGACAGGGGGCCGAGCAGTACTTC
- | - | TRBJ2-2 | TRBV6-5 | CASSYGTGELFF | TGTGCCAGCAGTTACGGGACCGGGGAGCTGTTTTTT
- | TRBD1 | TRBJ2-7 | TRBV4-3 | CASSQLGQGSYEQYF | TGCGCCAGCAGCCAATTGGGACAGGGCTCCTACGAGCAGTACTTC
- | - | TRBJ2-1 | TRBV4-1 | CASSPISHPGQTNNEQFF | TGCGCCAGCAGCCCTATTTCCCATCCGGGGCAGACAAACAATGAGCAGTTCTTC
few | - | TRBJ2-1 | TRBV11-3 | CASSPAAFEGSEQFF | TGTGCCAGCAGCCCCGCCGCGTTTGAAGGCAGTGAGCAGTTCTTC
once | - | TRBJ1-1 | TRBV4-1 | CASSQGVQNTEAFF | TGCGCCAGCAGCCAAGGGGTTCAGAACACTGAAGCTTTCTTT
- | - | TRBJ2-6 | TRBV20-1 | CSAPGANVLTF | TGCAGTGCTCCTGGGGCCAACGTCCTGACTTTC
- | - | TRBJ2-3 | TRBV9 | CASSPQLWAADTQYF | TGTGCCAGCAGCCCCCAGTTGTGGGCCGCAGATACGCAGTATTTT
- | TRBD1 | TRBJ2-7 | TRBV2 | CASTSNPGTGSSYEQYF | TGTGCCAGCACCTCAAACCCCGGGACAGGGAGTTCCTACGAGCAGTACTTC
once | - | TRBJ2-3 | TRBV7-8 | CASSLGSSTDTQYF | TGTGCCAGCAGCTTAGGTTCTAGCACAGATACGCAGTATTTT
large | TRBD2 | TRBJ2-2 | TRBV6-4 | CASSDLAGAGELFF | TGTGCCAGCAGTGACCTAGCGGGAGCCGGGGAGCTGTTTTTT
- | - | TRBJ2-1 | TRBV14 | CASSHSGILNEQFF | TGTGCCAGCAGCCATTCTGGGATTCTAAATGAGCAGTTCTTC
- | - | TRBJ2-3 | TRBV14 | CASTGVRTDTQYF | TGTGCCAGCACCGGGGTCCGCACAGATACGCAGTATTTT
- | - | TRBJ2-1 | TRBV5-8 | CASSLDGVGAEQFF | TGTGCCAGCAGCTTGGATGGTGTAGGGGCTGAGCAGTTCTTC
- | - | TRBJ2-1 | TRBV20-1 | CSASLLGEQFF | TGCAGTGCTAGTCTTCTAGGTGAGCAGTTCTTC
- | TRBD1 | TRBJ2-7 | TRBV11-3 | CASSTRTGGPSYEQYF | TGTGCCAGCAGCACCAGGACAGGGGGCCCTTCCTACGAGCAGTACTTC
- | TRBD1 | TRBJ1-2 | TRBV4-3 | CASSQGQGAYYGYTF | TGCGCCAGCAGCCAAGGACAGGGGGCTTACTATGGCTACACCTTC
- | - | TRBJ1-5 | TRBV7-9 | CASSWGGTDSNQPQHF | TGTGCCAGCAGCTGGGGAGGTACGGATAGCAATCAGCCCCAGCATTTT
once | - | TRBJ2-1 | TRBV13 | CASSPGLDINEQFF | TGTGCCAGCAGCCCGGGACTGGATATCAATGAGCAGTTCTTC